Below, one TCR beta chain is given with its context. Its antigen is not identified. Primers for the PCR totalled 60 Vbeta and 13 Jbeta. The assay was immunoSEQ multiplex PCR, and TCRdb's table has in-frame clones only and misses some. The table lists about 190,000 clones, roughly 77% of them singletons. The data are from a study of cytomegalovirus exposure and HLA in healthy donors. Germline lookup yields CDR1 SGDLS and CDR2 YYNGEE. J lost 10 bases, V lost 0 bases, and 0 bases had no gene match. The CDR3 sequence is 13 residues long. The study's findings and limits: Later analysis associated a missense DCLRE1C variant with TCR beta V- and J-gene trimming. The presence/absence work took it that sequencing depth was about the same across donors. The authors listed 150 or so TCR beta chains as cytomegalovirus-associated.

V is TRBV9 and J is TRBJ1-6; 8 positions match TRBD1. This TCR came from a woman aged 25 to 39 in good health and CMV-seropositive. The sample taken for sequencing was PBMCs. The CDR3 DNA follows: TGTGCCAGCAGCGTAGACAGGGGGTCACCCCTCCACTTT. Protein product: CASSVDRGSPLHF.